This TCR beta chain was retrieved from a study of T cells in Graves' hyperthyroidism and ophthalmopathy. The study's findings and limits: Patients with ophthalmopathy were separated from those with stable hyperthyroidism by a 13 V-J model.

It was RNA transcripts that yielded the amplified TCR beta CDR3 regions. First-round RT-PCR with HTBI primers amplified the TCR CDR3 region. MiXCR was run by TCRdb on the multiplex PCR reads, yielding one entry per CDR3 protein. The data show roughly 380,000 distinct CDR3 sequences, over 15% seen once. This clonotype has at least ten counts. As yet, its antigen is unknown. The CDR3 covers 16 residues. Germline CDR1 reads MNHEY; CDR2 reads SVGEGT. The V end lost 6 bases, the J end lost 0 bases, and 15 bases lay between the germline ends. The V and J genes are TRBV6-2 or TRBV6-3 and TRBJ1-3; D may be TRBD1 (6 bases). The clonotype was recovered from a woman aged 40 to 55 with Graves' ophthalmopathy. Sequences were obtained from blood. The DNA of the CDR3 is TGTGCCAGCAGCCGAGGACAGCGAAGCTCTGGAAACACCATATATTTT. Its protein product is CASSRGQRSSGNTIYF.